The 5 T cell receptor beta chains reported below all come from one sample, sequenced in a study of blood T cell repertoires in COVID-19 (dated by TCRdb to the early 2020s). The library was prepared using the immunoSEQ multiplex PCR assay. Held by TCRdb, this immuneACCESS table contains in-frame sequences only and omits some clones. Under half of the omission traces to an unresolved V gene where checked; the cause of the rest is unknown. Recorded for this sample are 200,000 to 300,000 clones; 80% to 85% of them occurred a single time. The ten largest clonotypes hold around 3.5% of the sample. Specimen: peripheral blood. The receptors derive from a woman under 30 with acute or convalescent COVID-19.

CDR3 region: CASSIGLRDIRNQPQHF. CDR3 sequence (DNA): TGTGCCAGTAGTATTGGGTTGAGGGACATTCGCAATCAGCCCCAGCATTTT. This sequence joins TRBV19 and TRBJ1-5; D might be TRBD1 (6 bases). V was cut by 3 bases and J by 2 bases, with 17 bases left in between. Germline V gives CDR1 LNHDA, CDR2 SQIVND (reference sequence). CDR3 length equals 17 residues.

This chain uses TRBV30 with TRBJ1-2; TRBD1 matches 8 bases. The length of the CDR3 is 13 residues. J lost 6 bases, V lost 2 bases, and 5 bases had no gene match. Germline V gives CDR1 GTSNPN, CDR2 SVGIG (reference sequence). The CDR3 loop reads CAWSPGGADGYTF. The CDR3, as DNA: TGTGCCTGGAGTCCAGGGGGCGCGGATGGCTACACCTTC.

The V and J genes are TRBV25-1 and TRBJ1-6; D is ambiguous. The germline V gene has CDR1 MGHDK and CDR2 SYGVNS. V was pared by 6 bases and J by 0 bases, with 6 bases between. CDR3 size: 14 residues. Here the CDR3 DNA reads TGTGCCAGCAGAGACACCTCCTATAATTCACCCCTCCACTTT. Encoded protein: CASRDTSYNSPLHF. Using reference TRBV25-1 and TRBJ1-6 for the parts outside the CDR3, the full variable domain is EADIYQTPRYLVIGTGKKITLECSQTMGHDKMYWYQQDPGMELHLIHYSYGVNSTEKGDLSSESTVSRIRTEHFPLTLESARPSHTSQYLCASRDTSYNSPLHFGNGTRLTVT.

The CDR3 nucleotides read TGTGCCAGCTCACCCTGGGGAGGGGCTAATGAAAAACTGTTTTTT. As protein: CASSPWGGANEKLFF. V usage is TRBV18 and J usage is TRBJ1-4, with D maybe TRBD1 (5 bases). The CDR3 is 15 residues long. Trimming stripped 3 bases from V and 3 bases from J, with 11 bases between. Germline V lookup: CDR1 KGHSH, CDR2 LQKENI.

The chain employs TRBV3-1 (or the pseudogene TRBV3-2) and TRBJ2-3; 11 positions match TRBD2. V lost 1 base to trimming and J lost 2 bases; unmatched junction nucleotides: 2. CDR3 length: 16 residues. The germline V gene encodes CDR1 LGHDT and CDR2 YNNKEL (reference sequence). CDR3 DNA sequence: TGTGCCAGCAGCCAAGGACTAGCGGGGACCACAGATACGCAGTATTTT. This sequence encodes CASSQGLAGTTDTQYF.